These 21 T cell receptor beta chains originate from one sample sequenced in a study of cytomegalovirus exposure and HLA in healthy donors. Use of 60 Vbeta and 13 Jbeta primers characterized the PCR. Profiled with immunoSEQ multiplex PCR; TCRdb holds only in-frame clones, not every one. This sample has around 170,000 clones; around three quarters occur once, and the top ten carry about 1.4%. Specimen: PBMCs. Receptors originate from a man aged 35 to 55 in good health and CMV-seronegative.

The rearrangement joins TRBV28 to TRBJ1-1, with D maybe TRBD1 (6 bases). Germline lookup yields CDR1 MDHEN and CDR2 SYDVKM. The germline V and J ends were trimmed by 5 bases and 6 bases, with 13 bases remaining between them. The CDR3 consists of 13 residues. DNA for the CDR3: TGTGCCAGCAGTCTACAGGGTGCCCCTGAAGCTTTCTTT. Protein sequence: CASSLQGAPEAFF.

CDR3 DNA: TGTGCCAGCAGTTTTACAGCGGGAGGAGTCTCCTACAATGAGCAGTTCTTC. Amino acids: CASSFTAGGVSYNEQFF. The chain uses TRBV28 and TRBJ2-1; 9 bases map to TRBD2. V dropped 3 bases and J dropped 0; count of bases not matched to a gene: 6. Per the germline V gene, CDR1 is MDHEN and CDR2 is SYDVKM. The CDR3 has 17 residues.

The chain's CDR3 is CASSLGSYRPEQYF. DNA of the CDR3: TGCGCCAGCAGCTTGGGAAGCTACAGACCCGAGCAGTACTTC. The chain combines TRBV5-1 with TRBJ2-7, with D hard to call. The ends were cut back, 0 bases at V and 6 bases at J, with 13 bases in the middle. The germline V gene has CDR1 SGHRS and CDR2 YFSETQ. The CDR3 sequence is 14 residues long.

J is TRBJ2-5 and V is TRBV7-8, with a tentative D call TRBD1 (6 bases). Between the trimmed V and J ends, which lost 3 bases and 5 bases, there was a span of 16 bases. Germline CDR1 is SGHVS and CDR2 is FQNEAQ. The CDR3 has 15 amino acids. Here the CDR3 DNA reads TGTGCCAGCAGCTTTCAGGACAGCAGGGTTGAGACCCAGTACTTC. Its translation is CASSFQDSRVETQYF. The whole variable domain, filled in from reference TRBV7-8 and TRBJ2-5, reads GAGVSQSPRYKVAKRGQDVALRCDPISGHVSLFWYQQALGQGPEFLTYFQNEAQLDKSGLPSDRFFAERPEGSVSTLKIQRTQQEDSAVYLCASSFQDSRVETQYFGPGTRLLVL.

The chain has TRBV2 and TRBJ1-5, with D tentatively TRBD1 (5 bases). CDR1 is SNHLY, CDR2 FYNNEI, per germline. The CDR3 runs to 15 residues. V lost 4 bases to trimming and J lost 4 bases, with 14 bases between them. CDR3: CASSGRAGRNQPQHF. The CDR3 DNA is TGTGCCAGCAGTGGGAGGGCAGGGCGGAATCAGCCCCAGCATTTT.

The chain couples TRBV19 to TRBJ2-1; D perhaps matches TRBD2 (6 bases). The CDR3 is 15 amino acids. V was trimmed by 4 bases and J by 9 bases, leaving 19 bases between them. Per the germline V gene, CDR1 is LNHDA and CDR2 is SQIVND (reference sequence). CDR3 DNA: TGTGCCAGTAGTACTCTTGCGGGAAAGGTTGGTGAGCAGTTCTTC. Amino acid sequence: CASSTLAGKVGEQFF.

This chain links TRBV11-3 with TRBJ2-7, with a tentative D call TRBD1 (6 bases). CDR1 is SGHNT, CDR2 YENEEA, per germline. V was trimmed by 5 bases and J by 4 bases, leaving 9 bases between them. This CDR3 is 12 amino acids long. Here the CDR3 reads CASSATGYEQYF. CDR3 in DNA: TGTGCCAGCAGCGCGACAGGATACGAGCAGTACTTC.

This clone was detected only once. The rearrangement uses TRBV19 and TRBJ2-7; 9 nucleotides align to TRBD1. This CDR3 spans 15 amino acids. Germline CDR1 and CDR2: LNHDA and SQIVND (reference sequence). V was clipped by 5 bases and J by 5 bases; unmatched bases: 10. This CDR3 is CASSFWTGDDDEQYF. In DNA form, the CDR3 reads TGTGCCAGTAGTTTCTGGACAGGGGACGATGACGAGCAGTACTTC.

The sample holds one count of this clone. V usage is TRBV6-5 and J usage is TRBJ2-4, with unresolved D. Germline CDR1 and CDR2: MNHEY and SVGAGI. The CDR3 length is 16 residues. V was cut by 0 bases and J by 0 bases, with 9 bases left in between. CDR3 nucleotides: TGTGCCAGCAGTTACTCGCCGTTAGTAGCCAAAAACATTCAGTACTTC. Encoded protein: CASSYSPLVAKNIQYF.

This chain uses TRBV11-2 with TRBJ2-3; 15 bases are shared with TRBD2. In germline, CDR1 is SGHAT, CDR2 FQNNGV. The V and J ends lost 2 bases and 6 bases, in that order; junction bases with no gene match: 3. The CDR3 extends over 16 amino acids. As DNA, the CDR3 is TGTGCCAGCAGCTTAAGGACTAGCGGGAGGGGGGATACGCAGTATTTT. Translating gives CASSLRTSGRGDTQYF.

This clone has just a few counts. The chain recombines TRBV10-3 with TRBJ2-3; 9 nucleotides match TRBD2. Germline V gene lookup returns CDR1 ENHRY and CDR2 SYGVKD. Losses at the gene ends were 7 bases for V and 5 bases for J; bases not matched to a gene: 13. This CDR3 is 16 amino acids long. The CDR3 DNA reads TGTGCCATCATGGGAGGTAGCGGGAGACTGATAGATACGCAGTATTTT. It specifies CAIMGGSGRLIDTQYF.

The chain couples TRBV27 to TRBJ2-1; TRBD2 aligns across 11 bases. V dropped 3 bases and J dropped 5; count of bases not matched to a gene: 6. The CDR3 extends over 16 amino acids. Per germline, CDR1 MNHEY and CDR2 SMNVEV (reference sequence). The CDR3 DNA follows: TGTGCCAGCAGTTTCGGGACTAGCGGATTCCACAATGAGCAGTTCTTC. This sequence encodes CASSFGTSGFHNEQFF.

This clone was counted between two and nine times. The V and J genes are TRBV19 and TRBJ1-4; no reliable D call. The germline gives CDR1 LNHDA, CDR2 SQIVND (reference sequence). V was pared by 4 bases and J by 7 bases, with 13 bases between. The CDR3 sequence is 14 residues long. The DNA of the CDR3 is TGTGCCAGTAGTAACATGGGCAGTCTTGAAAAACTGTTTTTT. It translates to CASSNMGSLEKLFF.

V gene TRBV5-1 combines with J gene TRBJ2-1, with 9 positions matching TRBD2. V lost 3 bases to trimming and J lost 7 bases; unmatched junction nucleotides: 11. This CDR3 has 16 residues. Germline loops: CDR1 SGHRS, CDR2 YFSETQ. The CDR3 is CASSSRGAGGWNEQFF. DNA for the CDR3: TGCGCCAGCAGCTCTAGAGGAGCGGGAGGTTGGAATGAGCAGTTCTTC.

The rearrangement uses TRBV7-3 and TRBJ2-1; 8 positions agree with TRBD2. Germline trimming cut 0 bases from V and 8 bases from J; bases unmatched to any gene: 12. Germline V lookup: CDR1 SGHTA, CDR2 FQGTGA. The length of the CDR3 is 17 residues. The CDR3, as DNA: TGTGCCAGCAGCTTAACGGGGCTAGCGGGTGCTGGGGATGAGCAGTTCTTC. Amino acids: CASSLTGLAGAGDEQFF.

This chain joins TRBV5-1 and TRBJ2-1; D remains unclear. The CDR3 runs to 12 residues. Germline V gene data show CDR1 as SGHRS and CDR2 as YFSETQ. Trimming took off 4 bases at V and 8 bases at J, with 10 bases between the two ends. For the CDR3, the DNA is TGCGCCAGCAGCCTCGCGGTGTATGAGCAGTTCTTC. Protein sequence: CASSLAVYEQFF. The entire variable domain, with the rest obtained from reference TRBV5-1 and TRBJ2-1, is as follows: KAGVTQTPRYLIKTRGQQVTLSCSPISGHRSVSWYQQTPGQGLQFLFEYFSETQRNKGNFPGRFSGRQFSNSRSEMNVSTLELGDSALYLCASSLAVYEQFFGPGTRLTVL.

The chain employs TRBV25-1 and TRBJ1-4; weak D call: TRBD1 (6 bases). The CDR3 extends over 15 amino acids. Between the trimmed V and J ends, which lost 2 bases and 8 bases, there was a span of 15 bases. Germline V gene sequence: CDR1 MGHDK, CDR2 SYGVNS. DNA of the CDR3: TGTGCCAGCAGTGAAGCCGGGACAATCTCCGAAAAACTGTTTTTT. Protein sequence: CASSEAGTISEKLFF.

The chain recombines TRBV9 with TRBJ1-4; D not certain. The CDR3 extends over 15 amino acids. The germline V gene has CDR1 SGDLS and CDR2 YYNGEE. Between the trimmed V and J ends, which lost 3 bases and 0 bases, there was a span of 9 bases. The CDR3 coding sequence is TGTGCCAGCAGCGGTACAGTTGCAACTAATGAAAAACTGTTTTTT. Its translation is CASSGTVATNEKLFF. Together with reference TRBV9 and TRBJ1-4, the CDR3 gives the full variable domain: DSGVTQTPKHLITATGQRVTLRCSPRSGDLSVYWYQQSLDQGLQFLIQYYNGEERAKGNILERFSAQQFPDLHSELNLSSLELGDSALYFCASSGTVATNEKLFFGSGTQLSVL.

J is TRBJ1-3 and V is TRBV30; D is unresolved. Trimming left V 2 bases short and J 0 bases short, with 14 bases between. The CDR3 spans 16 residues. CDR1 and CDR2 from the germline V gene are GTSNPN and SVGIG (reference sequence). The CDR3 nucleotides read TGTGCCTGGAGTCTCAACAGACCTTCCTCTGGAAACACCATATATTTT. Translation gives CAWSLNRPSSGNTIYF.

In its sample, this clone was seen a few times. The chain carries TRBV6-1 and TRBJ1-1; no clear D. Germline assignment: CDR1 MNHNS and CDR2 SASEGT. The CDR3 runs to 15 residues. V lost 0 bases and J lost 0, with 8 bases in between. CDR3 nucleotides: TGTGCCAGCAGTGAAGCTTTCGGGATGAACACTGAAGCTTTCTTT. Its protein product is CASSEAFGMNTEAFF.

This chain joins TRBV27 and TRBJ2-2; 7 bases agree with TRBD2. The length of the CDR3 is 14 residues. With V trimmed by 8 bases and J by 4 bases, 7 bases remained unmatched. Looked up from germline, CDR1 is MNHEY and CDR2 is SMNVEV (reference sequence). For the CDR3, the DNA is TGTGCCAGCGGGAGGGAGGCCGTCACCGGGGAGCTGTTTTTT. Protein product: CASGREAVTGELFF.